Listed below are T cell receptor beta chains from one sample, sequenced in a study of long-term antiretroviral therapy in people with HIV. TCRdb's copy holds only in-frame clones and misses some; the assay was immunoSEQ multiplex PCR. This table holds approximately 15,000 clones, 88% found once. Sequencing was performed on unsorted PBMCs, taken 6.9 years after starting antiretroviral therapy. These receptors all come from a man aged 50 to 59 with HIV. Each CDR3 is given with its conserved first and last residue. D genes are given only for firm matches. Size is omitted from some rows. Given values are once, few, many or a class for expanded clones.

j_call: TRBJ2-7
cdr3_length: 12
v_call: TRBV7-4
clone_size: once
d_call: -
cdr3_aa: CASSSLVPEQYF
cdr3_nt: TGTGCCAGCAGCTCCCTAGTTCCCGAGCAGTACTTC

j_call: TRBJ1-1
cdr3_length: 17
v_call: TRBV7-2
clone_size: -
d_call: TRBD1
cdr3_aa: CASSSKGGDRGYTEAFF
cdr3_nt: TGTGCCAGCAGCTCAAAGGGTGGGGACAGGGGCTACACTGAAGCTTTCTTT

j_call: TRBJ2-7
cdr3_length: 14
v_call: TRBV27
clone_size: -
d_call: -
cdr3_aa: CASSSRGKDYEQYF
cdr3_nt: TGTGCCAGCAGTTCAAGGGGAAAGGATTACGAGCAGTACTTC

j_call: TRBJ1-1
cdr3_length: 14
v_call: TRBV5-6
clone_size: -
d_call: -
cdr3_aa: CASSLAGTTVLAFF
cdr3_nt: TGTGCCAGCAGCTTGGCCGGGACAACCGTTCTAGCTTTCTTT

j_call: TRBJ2-4
cdr3_length: 12
v_call: TRBV11-2
clone_size: -
d_call: -
cdr3_aa: CASSLGGNIQYF
cdr3_nt: TGTGCCAGCAGCTTAGGGGGAAACATTCAGTACTTC

j_call: TRBJ2-5
cdr3_length: 14
v_call: TRBV7-9
clone_size: -
d_call: -
cdr3_aa: CASSLVAFQETQYF
cdr3_nt: TGTGCCAGCAGCTTAGTTGCGTTCCAAGAGACCCAGTACTTC

j_call: TRBJ2-1
cdr3_length: 18
v_call: TRBV29-1
clone_size: -
d_call: TRBD1
cdr3_aa: CSGETGTGPKSSYNEQFF
cdr3_nt: TGCAGCGGTGAAACCGGGACAGGCCCAAAGAGCTCCTACAATGAGCAGTTCTTC

j_call: TRBJ1-5
cdr3_length: 17
v_call: TRBV28
clone_size: -
d_call: -
cdr3_aa: CASSLQPGQGGNQPQHF
cdr3_nt: TGTGCCAGCAGTTTACAACCGGGACAAGGAGGCAATCAGCCCCAGCATTTT

j_call: TRBJ2-1
cdr3_length: 17
v_call: TRBV30
clone_size: -
d_call: TRBD2
cdr3_aa: CAWISGRQVVGYNEQFF
cdr3_nt: TGTGCCTGGATTAGCGGGAGACAGGTTGTGGGATACAATGAGCAGTTCTTC

j_call: TRBJ2-2
cdr3_length: 18
v_call: TRBV9
clone_size: -
d_call: TRBD2
cdr3_aa: CASSVVDMWEGFTGELFF
cdr3_nt: TGTGCCAGCAGCGTAGTGGACATGTGGGAGGGGTTCACCGGGGAGCTGTTTTTT

j_call: TRBJ2-5
cdr3_length: 13
v_call: TRBV11-2
clone_size: -
d_call: -
cdr3_aa: CASTMTPKETQYF
cdr3_nt: TGTGCCAGTACTATGACCCCCAAAGAGACCCAGTACTTC

j_call: TRBJ2-5
cdr3_length: 14
v_call: TRBV19
clone_size: -
d_call: TRBD2
cdr3_aa: CASSTTSDQETQYF
cdr3_nt: TGTGCCAGTAGTACTACTAGCGACCAAGAGACCCAGTACTTC

j_call: TRBJ2-5
cdr3_length: 19
v_call: TRBV7-8
clone_size: -
d_call: TRBD1
cdr3_aa: CASSLTQNRGLLRQETQYF
cdr3_nt: TGTGCCAGCAGCTTAACCCAGAACAGGGGGCTACTAAGACAAGAGACCCAGTACTTC

j_call: TRBJ2-7
cdr3_length: 14
v_call: TRBV9
clone_size: -
d_call: TRBD2
cdr3_aa: CASSVVPSGRVQYF
cdr3_nt: TGTGCCAGCAGCGTAGTCCCTAGCGGCCGGGTGCAGTACTTC

j_call: TRBJ2-7
cdr3_length: 14
v_call: TRBV19
clone_size: -
d_call: -
cdr3_aa: CASSIFRASYEQYF
cdr3_nt: TGTGCCAGTAGTATCTTCAGGGCCTCCTACGAGCAGTACTTC

j_call: TRBJ1-1
cdr3_length: 13
v_call: TRBV18
clone_size: -
d_call: -
cdr3_aa: CASSRGRNTEAFF
cdr3_nt: TGTGCCAGCTCCCGGGGCAGAAACACTGAAGCTTTCTTT

j_call: TRBJ2-2
cdr3_length: 11
v_call: TRBV7-2
clone_size: -
d_call: -
cdr3_aa: CASSFDGELFF
cdr3_nt: TGTGCCAGCAGCTTCGACGGGGAGCTGTTTTTT

j_call: TRBJ2-5
cdr3_length: 14
v_call: TRBV11-2
clone_size: -
d_call: TRBD1
cdr3_aa: CASSPRDRQETQYF
cdr3_nt: TGTGCCAGCAGCCCCCGGGACAGACAAGAGACCCAGTACTTC

j_call: TRBJ2-7
cdr3_length: 16
v_call: TRBV5-5
clone_size: -
d_call: -
cdr3_aa: CASSLLLGGASYEQYF
cdr3_nt: TGTGCCAGCAGCTTGCTACTTGGGGGGGCCTCCTACGAGCAGTACTTC

j_call: TRBJ1-1
cdr3_length: 18
v_call: TRBV5-1
clone_size: -
d_call: TRBD1
cdr3_aa: CASSFISLIGQANTEAFF
cdr3_nt: TGCGCCAGCAGCTTCATTAGCTTGATTGGACAGGCGAACACTGAAGCTTTCTTT

j_call: TRBJ2-7
cdr3_length: 18
v_call: TRBV11-3
clone_size: -
d_call: TRBD1
cdr3_aa: CASSLDTQGAMGYYEQYF
cdr3_nt: TGTGCCAGCAGCTTAGATACCCAGGGGGCGATGGGATACTACGAGCAGTACTTC

j_call: TRBJ2-3
cdr3_length: 13
v_call: TRBV29-1
clone_size: -
d_call: -
cdr3_aa: CSTDRGFADTQYF
cdr3_nt: TGCAGCACAGATAGGGGTTTCGCAGATACGCAGTATTTT

j_call: TRBJ2-7
cdr3_length: 13
v_call: TRBV7-9
clone_size: -
d_call: -
cdr3_aa: CASSPGISYEQYF
cdr3_nt: TGTGCCAGCAGCCCGGGAATATCCTACGAGCAGTACTTC

j_call: TRBJ2-2
cdr3_length: 15
v_call: TRBV9
clone_size: -
d_call: -
cdr3_aa: CASSVEVSHTGELFF
cdr3_nt: TGTGCCAGCAGCGTAGAGGTCAGTCACACCGGGGAGCTGTTTTTT